The rows below give T cell receptor beta chains drawn from one sample of a study of neurological immune-mediated disorders. TCRdb called the 5' RACE reads again in MiXCR, with one record for every CDR3 protein. The top ten clones hold around 12% of a sample with 60,000 to 75,000 distinct CDR3 sequences, around 9.7% of them seen once. Sequences were obtained from PBMCs. The source is a man aged 25 to 40 in good health. The CDR3 runs from the conserved cysteine through the conserved F or W. Each record gives: V gene, J gene, clone size, D gene, CDR3 DNA, CDR3 protein. The D gene is left open where the match is weak. Size is omitted from some rows. Given values are once, few, many or a class for expanded clones.

>TRBV5-1|TRBJ2-1|many|TRBD2
TGCGCCAGCAGCTTACTAGCGGGAGACTCGGGTGAGTTCTTC
CASSLLAGDSGEFF
>TRBV7-3|TRBJ2-5|many|NA
TGTGCCAGCAGCTCAGGATTCCAAGAGACCCAGTACTTC
CASSSGFQETQYF
>TRBV6-2/TRBV6-3|TRBJ2-1|few|NA
TGTGCCAGCAGTTACTCAACCTCGAATGAGCAGTTCTTC
CASSYSTSNEQFF
>TRBV7-2|TRBJ2-1|many|NA
TGTGCCAGCAGCACCCGCCGGGCAGGGATTCACAATGAGCAGTTCTTC
CASSTRRAGIHNEQFF
>TRBV5-1|TRBJ2-1|many|NA
TGCGCCAGCAGCTTGGCGTTAGGCTCCTACAATGAGCAGTTCTTC
CASSLALGSYNEQFF
>TRBV4-2|TRBJ2-7|NA|NA
TGTGCCAGCAGCCAAGATTGGGCGGAGGGATACGAGCAGTACTTC
CASSQDWAEGYEQYF
>TRBV7-9|TRBJ1-1|many|NA
TGTGCCAGCAGCTTAGCGTGGGGGGCGGGTAGCACTGAAGCTTTCTTT
CASSLAWGAGSTEAFF
>TRBV20-1|TRBJ2-1|many|NA
TGCAGTGCTAGAGAGGTGCGGGACACCACCTACAATGAGCAGTTCTTC
CSAREVRDTTYNEQFF
>TRBV27|TRBJ2-7|many|NA
TGTGCCAGCAGAGAGACAGAGTATACTCCCTACGAGCAGTACTTC
CASRETEYTPYEQYF
>TRBV5-1|TRBJ2-1|many|TRBD2
TGCGCCAGCAGCCCGGGACTAGCGGGAGGGAACAATGAGCAGTTCTTC
CASSPGLAGGNNEQFF
>TRBV7-2|TRBJ1-2|NA|NA
TGTGCCAGCAGCTTCGGACACGGCAACTATGGCTACACCTTC
CASSFGHGNYGYTF
>TRBV5-1|TRBJ2-7|many|TRBD1
TGCGCCAGCAGCCCGACAGGGGGCAAGTACGAGCAGTACTTC
CASSPTGGKYEQYF
>TRBV24-1|TRBJ1-2|many|NA
TGTGCCACCTCGAACGAAGCCTATGGCTACACCTTC
CATSNEAYGYTF
>TRBV15|TRBJ1-2|many|NA
TGTGCCACCAGCAGCCTGGACACGGCGGGGGGCTACACCTTC
CATSSLDTAGGYTF
>TRBV6-4|TRBJ2-1|many|NA
TGTGCCAGCAGCACCAGGGGCGGCCCGAGCTCCTACAATGAGCAGTTCTTC
CASSTRGGPSSYNEQFF
>TRBV9|TRBJ1-1|many|TRBD1
TGTGCCAGTTGGGGGCAGGGGGAAATTAACACTGAAGCTTTCTTT
CASWGQGEINTEAFF
>TRBV5-1|TRBJ1-3|many|NA
TGCGCCAGCAGCTTGGGAACGAACTCTGGAAACACCATATATTTT
CASSLGTNSGNTIYF
>TRBV19|TRBJ2-1|many|TRBD2
TGTGCCAGTAGTATAAGCCTCGGGGGGTATGAGCAGTTCTTC
CASSISLGGYEQFF
>TRBV10-3|TRBJ2-3|many|NA
TGTGCCATCAGTGATGGGGGAGACACAGATACGCAGTATTTT
CAISDGGDTDTQYF
>TRBV5-1|TRBJ1-5|many|NA
TGCGCCAGCAGCTTGGAGAGGGGTCAGCCCCAGCATTTT
CASSLERGQPQHF
>TRBV20-1|TRBJ1-1|NA|NA
TGCAGTGCGGACCCGGGGCATAGAGTAGCTTTCTTT
CSADPGHRVAFF
>TRBV15|TRBJ1-6|many|NA
TGTGCCACCAGCAAGGAGGCAGGGAATTATTCACCCCTCCACTTT
CATSKEAGNYSPLHF
>TRBV3-1|TRBJ2-5|many|NA
TGTGCCAGCAGCGAACAACTAGTAACTGCAGAGACCCAGTACTTC
CASSEQLVTAETQYF
>TRBV6-6|TRBJ2-3|many|TRBD1
TGTGCCAGCAGTTACCACAAACTGACAGGGACCACAGATACGCAGTATTTT
CASSYHKLTGTTDTQYF
>TRBV6-6|TRBJ2-7|many|TRBD2
TGTGCCAGCAGGCGCGGGACTAGCGGGAGGGTATACGAGCAGTACTTC
CASRRGTSGRVYEQYF
>TRBV5-1|TRBJ2-3|many|NA
TGCGCCAGCAGCCTTATCACAGATACGCAGTATTTT
CASSLITDTQYF
>TRBV2|TRBJ1-1|many|NA
TGTGCCAGCAGTGAAGCGCGGGGGACTGAAGCTTTCTTT
CASSEARGTEAFF
>TRBV29-1|TRBJ2-2|many|TRBD2
TGCAGCCATACTAGCGGGAGCGCCACCGGGGAGCTGTTTTTT
CSHTSGSATGELFF
>TRBV6-1|TRBJ2-1|many|TRBD1
TGTGCCAGCAGTGAGGTTCCGGGACAGGGGGAGAATGAGCAGTTCTTC
CASSEVPGQGENEQFF
>TRBV3-1|TRBJ1-6|many|TRBD1
TGTGCCAGCAGCCAGTACCAACTTACAGGGGGCATCAATTCACCCCTCCACTTT
CASSQYQLTGGINSPLHF
>TRBV29-1|TRBJ1-2|many|TRBD1
TGCAGCGTTGGCGAGACAGGGGGACTTGTCTATGGCTACACCTTC
CSVGETGGLVYGYTF
>TRBV7-9|TRBJ1-4|many|NA
TGTGCCAGCGCAACTCCCGTCCAGGGATTCGATGAAAAACTGTTTTTT
CASATPVQGFDEKLFF
>TRBV12-3/TRBV12-4|TRBJ1-1|many|NA
TGTGCCAGCAGTTTAAACGCTGGGATGAACACTGAAGCTTTCTTT
CASSLNAGMNTEAFF
>TRBV12-3/TRBV12-4|TRBJ2-7|few|NA
TGTGCCAGCAGCGAAACAGGCGGATCCTACGAGCAGTACTTC
CASSETGGSYEQYF
>TRBV25-1|TRBJ1-1|many|TRBD1
TGTGCCAGCAGGGGGAGGGGACAGGGGATGTCTTTCTTT
CASRGRGQGMSFF